This T cell receptor (beta chain) was sequenced in a study of T-cell reconstitution after alpha-beta-depleted transplantation in children. Notes on the study in general: Hyperexpanded clones declined; after one year, newly produced T cells mostly supplied diversity. There were reportedly several hundred expanded graft clones from which alpha-beta T cells came about two months after transplant. Where some patients showed high TCRbeta diversity at day 60, it came from recipient T cells and thymic progenitors that had survived.

Ten or more counts support this clonotype. Its target is unknown. V lost 3 bases, J lost 2 bases, and 8 bases lay in between. Looked up from germline, CDR1 is MGHRA and CDR2 is YSYEKL. This CDR3 has 14 residues. TCRbeta library construction was performed incorporating unique molecular identifiers. TCRdb re-derived calls from the PCR reads in MiXCR, one entry per CDR3 protein. The repertoire holds 330,000 or so distinct CDR3 sequences, with roughly 7.8% as singletons. Sequencing used peripheral blood, obtained 360 days after TCRalphabeta/CD19-depleted stem cell transplant. The sequence was collected from a female patient aged 2 to 10 who had a stem cell transplant for Fanconi anemia, so the T cells may come from the graft donor. V usage is TRBV4-1 and J usage is TRBJ2-1; D unresolved. Here the CDR3 reads CASSQRSTYNEQFF. CDR3 nucleotide sequence: TGCGCCAGCAGCCAGCGTTCTACCTACAATGAGCAGTTCTTC.